This TCR beta chain comes out of a study of blood T cell repertoires in COVID-19. Overall study: The study drew acute and convalescent COVID-19 samples from the United States, Italy and Spain. PBMCs, B-cell-depleted T cells, or T cells provided the cDNA or gDNA that made up the material.

V shed 8 bases, J shed 5 bases, and the junction held 6 bases outside the gene matches. This CDR3 has 13 residues. Germline loops: CDR1 SNHLY, CDR2 FYNNEI. This clone occurred once. As originally analysed: Amplified reference gene primers provided the basis for estimating nucleated cell counts. The protocol was immunoSEQ multiplex PCR, while the TCRdb copy is restricted to in-frame clones and leaves out a portion. V, J and clone size derive from that table, while D and trimming were established from the DNA sequence. The sample yields some 14,000 clones, approximately 78% seen once. The sequencing input was peripheral blood. The chain uses TRBV2 and TRBJ1-5; 7 nucleotides agree with TRBD1. The origin of this receptor is an older man with active or convalescent COVID-19. For the CDR3, the DNA is TGTGCCAGCGCCGGGACAGCTTATCAGCCCCAGCATTTT. Protein sequence: CASAGTAYQPQHF.